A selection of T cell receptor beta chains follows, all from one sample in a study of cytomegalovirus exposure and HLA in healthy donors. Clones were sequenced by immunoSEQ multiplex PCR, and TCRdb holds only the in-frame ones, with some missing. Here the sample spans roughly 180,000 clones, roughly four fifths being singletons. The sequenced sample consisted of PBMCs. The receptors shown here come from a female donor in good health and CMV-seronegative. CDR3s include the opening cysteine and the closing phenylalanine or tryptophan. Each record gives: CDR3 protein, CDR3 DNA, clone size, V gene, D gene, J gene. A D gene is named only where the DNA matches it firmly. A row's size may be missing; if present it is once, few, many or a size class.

CASSWGQTNTGELFF | TGTGCCAGCAGTTGGGGACAGACGAACACCGGGGAGCTGTTTTTT | NA | TRBV27 | TRBD1 | TRBJ2-2
CATSRDRRPNEKLFF | TGTGCCACCAGCAGGGACAGGAGGCCTAATGAAAAACTGTTTTTT | once | TRBV15 | TRBD1 | TRBJ1-4
CASSQGAGVSYGYTF | TGCGCCAGCAGCCAGGGGGCAGGGGTTAGCTATGGCTACACCTTC | NA | TRBV4-3 | NA | TRBJ1-2
CASSQDGFSGRAGDTQYF | TGTGCCAGCAGCCAAGATGGATTCAGCGGGAGGGCAGGAGATACGCAGTATTTT | few | TRBV14 | TRBD2 | TRBJ2-3
CASSNQGGLNYGYTF | TGTGCCAGCAGCAATCAGGGAGGCCTTAACTATGGCTACACCTTC | NA | TRBV11-2 | NA | TRBJ1-2
CASSSQPGGYTF | TGTGCCAGCAGCTCGCAGCCGGGGGGCTACACCTTC | NA | TRBV11-2 | NA | TRBJ1-2
CASSSLDSRAYGYTF | TGTGCCAGCAGCTCATTGGACAGCCGTGCCTATGGCTACACCTTC | NA | TRBV11-2 | NA | TRBJ1-2
CASSLLASSNQPQHF | TGTGCCAGCAGCTTGTTGGCAAGTAGCAATCAGCCCCAGCATTTT | NA | TRBV5-6 | NA | TRBJ1-5
CASSEDRGLDTGELFF | TGTGCCAGCAGTGAGGACAGGGGGCTAGACACCGGGGAGCTGTTTTTT | NA | TRBV6-1 | TRBD1 | TRBJ2-2
CASSLVGGDPEAFF | TGCGCCAGCAGCTTGGTAGGAGGGGACCCTGAAGCTTTCTTT | few | TRBV5-1 | NA | TRBJ1-1
CASSPTGGSSYEQYF | TGTGCCAGCAGCCCGACAGGGGGGAGCTCCTACGAGCAGTACTTC | NA | TRBV5-4 | TRBD1 | TRBJ2-7
CASSQVPGAVADTQYF | TGCGCCAGCAGCCAAGTACCGGGAGCGGTTGCAGATACGCAGTATTTT | NA | TRBV4-3 | NA | TRBJ2-3
CASSPIAGAVQFF | TGTGCCAGCAGCCCAATAGCGGGGGCTGTGCAGTTCTTC | NA | TRBV7-9 | TRBD2 | TRBJ2-1
CASSPSLTGAADTQYF | TGTGCCAGCTCACCGAGCCTCACAGGGGCGGCAGATACGCAGTATTTT | NA | TRBV18 | TRBD1 | TRBJ2-3
CASRTDRLNQPQHF | TGTGCCAGCAGGACCGACAGGCTCAATCAGCCCCAGCATTTT | NA | TRBV6-6 | NA | TRBJ1-5
CASSIASEYSYEQYF | TGTGCCAGTAGTATAGCTAGCGAGTACTCCTACGAGCAGTACTTC | NA | TRBV19 | NA | TRBJ2-7
CASSDRYTGGAGSYEQYF | TGTGCCAGCAGTGACCGCTATACAGGGGGCGCTGGGTCCTACGAGCAGTACTTC | NA | TRBV25-1 | TRBD1 | TRBJ2-7
CASSLGRGGGSYEQYF | TGTGCCAGCAGCTTAGGTCGCGGGGGGGGTTCCTACGAGCAGTACTTC | NA | TRBV7-2 | TRBD2 | TRBJ2-7
CASSWDRGYEQYF | TGCGCCAGCAGTTGGGACAGGGGTTACGAGCAGTACTTC | NA | TRBV23-1 | TRBD1 | TRBJ2-7
CASGNRVRNTIYF | TGTGCCAGCGGGAACAGGGTCAGAAACACCATATATTTT | NA | TRBV28 | NA | TRBJ1-3
CASSDSAGGAAGELFF | TGTGCCAGCAGTGACTCGGCAGGGGGCGCGGCCGGGGAGCTGTTTTTT | NA | TRBV6-4 | TRBD1 | TRBJ2-2
CASSSGGSTDTQYF | TGTGCCAGCAGTTCAGGGGGGTCCACAGATACGCAGTATTTT | NA | TRBV6-5 | NA | TRBJ2-3
CASSGLLAGPPDNEQFF | TGTGCCAGCAGTGGTCTACTAGCGGGGCCCCCTGACAATGAGCAGTTCTTC | few | TRBV6-1 | TRBD2 | TRBJ2-1
CASSPSGGAYQPQHF | TGTGCCAGCAGCCCCTCAGGGGGCGCGTATCAGCCCCAGCATTTT | NA | TRBV7-2 | TRBD1 | TRBJ1-5
CASSVGGQASEQYF | TGTGCCAGCAGCGTAGGGGGACAGGCCTCCGAGCAGTACTTC | once | TRBV9 | TRBD1 | TRBJ2-7
CAWSVALDTQYF | TGTGCCTGGAGTGTAGCCCTGGATACGCAGTATTTT | NA | TRBV30 | NA | TRBJ2-3
CASSLNSGGNTEAFF | TGTGCCAGCAGTTTAAATTCAGGGGGAAACACTGAAGCTTTCTTT | once | TRBV28 | TRBD1 | TRBJ1-1
CASSLRRDKNTGELFF | TGTGCCAGCAGCTTACGCCGGGACAAGAACACCGGGGAGCTGTTTTTT | NA | TRBV7-2 | NA | TRBJ2-2
CASSYFSGSDTGELFF | TGTGCCAGCAGCTATTTTAGCGGGAGTGACACCGGGGAGCTGTTTTTT | NA | TRBV7-9 | TRBD2 | TRBJ2-2
CASSPGREERYTF | TGTGCCAGCTCACCAGGGCGGGAGGAACGCTACACCTTC | NA | TRBV18 | NA | TRBJ1-2
CASSWDYATQYF | TGCGCCAGCAGCTGGGACTACGCTACGCAGTATTTT | NA | TRBV5-1 | TRBD2 | TRBJ2-3
CASSTGNSGANVLTF | TGTGCCAGCAGTACAGGAAACTCTGGGGCCAACGTCCTGACTTTC | NA | TRBV28 | NA | TRBJ2-6
CASSQDGPGGSDTQYF | TGCGCCAGCAGCCAAGATGGGCCAGGGGGGTCAGATACGCAGTATTTT | once | TRBV4-1 | NA | TRBJ2-3
CASSVALGGATDTQYF | TGTGCCAGCAGCGTAGCTCTCGGGGGGGCAACAGATACGCAGTATTTT | NA | TRBV9 | TRBD2 | TRBJ2-3
CASSFATNVLTF | TGTGCCAGCAGCTTCGCGACCAACGTCCTGACTTTC | NA | TRBV7-8 | NA | TRBJ2-6
CASSPDRAGGYTF | TGTGCCAGCAGTCCTGACAGGGCGGGGGGCTACACCTTC | NA | TRBV6-6 | TRBD1 | TRBJ1-2
CASGVSAGTGELFF | TGTGCCAGCGGGGTATCCGCGGGGACCGGGGAGCTGTTTTTT | NA | TRBV6-4 | NA | TRBJ2-2
CASSYYRTGNTEAFF | TGTGCCAGCAGTTACTATCGGACAGGGAACACTGAAGCTTTCTTT | NA | TRBV6-5 | TRBD1 | TRBJ1-1
CASSDLPGQGPSNQPQHF | TGTGCCAGCAGTGATCTCCCGGGACAGGGCCCCAGCAATCAGCCCCAGCATTTT | NA | TRBV25-1 | TRBD1 | TRBJ1-5
CASRFRGDIQYF | TGTGCCAGCCGATTCAGGGGTGACATTCAGTACTTC | NA | TRBV2 | NA | TRBJ2-4
CASSFRTARSTDTQYF | TGTGCCAGCAGTTTCCGGACAGCCAGAAGCACAGATACGCAGTATTTT | NA | TRBV28 | NA | TRBJ2-3
CASSWTGKAFF | TGTGCCAGCAGTTGGACAGGGAAAGCTTTCTTT | NA | TRBV6-1 | TRBD1 | TRBJ1-1
CASSRTSAGELFF | TGTGCCAGCAGCCGCACTAGCGCCGGGGAGCTGTTTTTT | NA | TRBV9 | TRBD2 | TRBJ2-2
CASSAGSVDNEQFF | TGTGCCAGCAGCGCGGGGTCGGTTGACAATGAGCAGTTCTTC | few | TRBV9 | NA | TRBJ2-1
CASSSVSSYNEQFF | TGTGCCAGCTCTAGCGTAAGCTCCTACAATGAGCAGTTCTTC | NA | TRBV7-9 | NA | TRBJ2-1
CASSVGRQGGEKLFF | TGTGCCAGCAGCGTAGGTCGGCAGGGAGGTGAAAAACTGTTTTTT | NA | TRBV9 | NA | TRBJ1-4
CASSDPLGGSSYEQYF | TGTGCCAGCAGCGACCCGCTTGGCGGGAGCTCCTACGAGCAGTACTTC | NA | TRBV9 | TRBD2 | TRBJ2-7